Sequencing of this TCR beta chain was carried out in a study of T cell clones after liver transplantation (dated by TCRdb to about 2019). For context, the study as a whole: ITN030ST, the source of the samples, was a randomized trial that attempted immunosuppression withdrawal within 2 years of liver transplantation. Tolerance meant complete immunosuppression withdrawal for at least one year without liver enzymes rising beyond twice the upper limit of normal. Of the eight recipients, a few were HCV-positive, while the remaining recipients had been transplanted for non-autoimmune, non-viral indications. Blood samples were collected pre-transplant, pre-randomization before withdrawal, and post-randomization after either complete withdrawal or failed withdrawal. The studied cohort comprised 8 liver transplant recipients, 3 classified as tolerant and 5 as non-tolerant. Third party-reactive TCRbeta sequences were also identified from pre-transplant MLRs to serve as an antigen-independent comparator for donor-reactive sequences. The subjects received no induction therapy and were kept on standard immunosuppression until randomization at 12-24 months post-transplant. After a pre-transplant mixed lymphocyte reaction, TCRbeta sequencing was used to pinpoint donor-reactive T cell clones, which were subsequently tracked in post-transplant blood. The paper's findings and limits, for the study overall: Because of small, heterogeneous patient numbers and non-standardized post-transplant time points, the conclusions were only preliminary. In a couple of subjects, low numbers of available donor cells limited the measurable donor-reactive repertoire. When repertoire turnover was accounted for, significantly reduced detection of donor-reactive sequences was found in 7 of 8 subjects for CD4 and in 8 of 8 subjects for CD8. The decline in donor-reactive sequences exceeded the decline in third party-reactive sequences, suggesting partial antigen-specific deletion that was unrelated to withdrawal success. Without allograft tissue specimens, donor-reactive T cells may have migrated into the graft rather than being deleted. A significant post-transplant decrease in circulating donor-reactive CD4 TCRbeta sequences was observed in 5 of 8 subjects, irrespective of tolerance or HCV status.

A note on this clone: Its recognized antigen is unknown. No much larger clonotype is one base removed from it; base qualities were not supplied.

High-throughput TCRbeta CDR3 sequencing of frozen genomic DNA was performed by immunoSEQ, including PCR amplification, mapping, bias correction and internal controls. The paper's processing steps were these. Productive rearrangements were kept, and unique TCRbeta sequences were defined by CDR3 nucleotide sequence plus V and J gene. Donor-reactive sequences required at least 5-fold expansion in CFSE-low cells versus unstimulated pre-transplant cells and at least 0.01% frequency. Minimum frequency thresholds were set for each subject on the basis of the unstimulated sample with the lowest template count, so that a detection power of at least 90% was ensured. Jensen-Shannon divergence between the top 1000 TCRbeta sequences post- versus pre-transplant served as the measure of repertoire turnover. Changes in detection of donor-reactive sequences were tested with two-sided Fisher's exact tests. The clones in this table, taken by TCRdb from immuneACCESS, are in-frame only. Not every clone is retained; where verified, under half of the shortfall comes from an unresolved V gene, and the cause of the rest is unknown. That table furnishes V, J and clone size, whereas the DNA furnished D and trimming. The sample profile shows roughly 57,000 clones; about 70% of them were found once. The ten largest clones represent approximately 16% of the sample.

The CDR3 runs 13 residues from the cysteine to the phenylalanine. The CDR3 DNA has 39 bases and is translated from base 1. Germline trimming: 3 bases from V, 8 bases from J; junction bases outside gene matches: 5. For CDR1 and CDR2, the germline V gene lists SQVTM and ANQGSEA. The time point tag for this specimen amounts to: pre-transplant. Thawed unstimulated PBMCs were stained for CD3, CD4 and CD8 and FACS-sorted into CD3+CD4+ and CD3+CD8+ populations. Randomization to immunosuppression withdrawal applied to every one of the 8 studied subjects. The Qiagen DNeasy Blood and Tissue Kit was used for isolation of genomic DNA.

The sequence derives from a human donor who received a liver transplant. Recombination connected TRBV29-1 to TRBJ2-2; 8 central nucleotides agree with TRBD1. Sequences were derived from CD4+ T cells from blood, sampled before liver transplant. The nucleotide sequence is given as TGCAGCGTTGACGGACAGGGTGGTGGGGAGCTGTTTTTT. It codes for CSVDGQGGGELFF.